The clone carrying this T cell receptor beta chain came up a few times. The antigen remains unidentified. This sample was taken from a study of T cells in Graves' hyperthyroidism and ophthalmopathy. Study-wide results and caveats: Most thyroid clonotypes that were expanded above 0.001 also turned up in blood. Ophthalmopathy cases were set apart from stable hyperthyroidism by a 13 V-J model.

The CDR3 is made up of 16 amino acids. Germline CDR1 and CDR2: ENHRY and SYGVKD. V was pared by 7 bases and J by 2 bases, with 17 bases between. TCR beta CDR3 regions were amplified from RNA transcripts. RT-PCR in the first round (using the HTBI primer set) targeted the TCR CDR3. TCRdb analysed the multiplex PCR reads with MiXCR anew, one entry per CDR3 protein. Here the sample spans around 540,000 distinct CDR3 sequences, more than 15% being singletons. V gene TRBV10-3 combines with J gene TRBJ2-2; D may be TRBD2 (6 bases). The receptor was isolated from a woman in her 30s with Graves' ophthalmopathy. Sequencing input: blood. CDR3 protein: CAINTGLGRNTGELFF. The CDR3, as DNA: TGTGCCATCAACACGGGACTCGGGAGAAACACCGGGGAGCTGTTTTTT.